This T cell receptor (beta chain) comes out of a study of blood T cell repertoires in COVID-19. Assay: immunoSEQ multiplex PCR; the TCRdb copy retains only in-frame clones and omits some. Of roughly 40,000 clones listed, around 84% are singletons. This CDR3 is built from 14 residues. Germline-derived CDR1 and CDR2 are MNHEY and SMNVEV (reference sequence). V was cut by 2 bases and J by 8 bases, with 15 bases left in between. This clone appeared a single time. The chain uses TRBV27 and TRBJ1-2, with D uncertain. The TCR originated in a man aged 70 or older with acute or convalescent COVID-19. Sequencing was carried out using peripheral blood. CDR3 amino acids: CASSLIGRQEGYTF. DNA of the CDR3: TGTGCCAGCAGTTTAATCGGTCGGCAGGAAGGCTACACCTTC.